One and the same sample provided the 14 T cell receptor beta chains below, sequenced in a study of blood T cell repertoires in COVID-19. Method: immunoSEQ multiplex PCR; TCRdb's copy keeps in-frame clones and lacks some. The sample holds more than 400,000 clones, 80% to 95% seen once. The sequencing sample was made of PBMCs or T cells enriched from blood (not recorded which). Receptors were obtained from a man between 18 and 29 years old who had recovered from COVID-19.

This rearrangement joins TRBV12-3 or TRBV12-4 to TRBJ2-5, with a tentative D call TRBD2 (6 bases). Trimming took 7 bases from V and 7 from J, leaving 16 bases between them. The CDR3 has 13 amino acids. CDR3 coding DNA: TGTGCCAGCAAGGAGGCGGGAAAGGTGACCCAGTACTTC. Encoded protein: CASKEAGKVTQYF.

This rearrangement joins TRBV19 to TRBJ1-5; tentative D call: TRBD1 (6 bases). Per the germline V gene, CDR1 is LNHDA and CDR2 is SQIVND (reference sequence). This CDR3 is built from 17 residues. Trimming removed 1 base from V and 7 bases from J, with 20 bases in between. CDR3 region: CASSIGGRSLTGQPQHF. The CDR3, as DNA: TGTGCCAGTAGTATAGGGGGGCGCTCACTGACTGGGCAGCCCCAGCATTTT.

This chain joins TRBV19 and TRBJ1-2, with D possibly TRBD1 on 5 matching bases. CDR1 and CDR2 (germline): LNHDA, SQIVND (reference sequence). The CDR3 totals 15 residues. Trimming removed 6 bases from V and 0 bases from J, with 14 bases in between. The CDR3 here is CASRRRDATNYGYTF. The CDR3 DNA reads TGTGCCAGTAGGCGGCGGGACGCGACTAACTATGGCTACACCTTC.

The CDR3 region has the DNA TGTGCCAGCAGCCAAAATGCGGGGCAGCCCCAGCATTTT. Protein sequence: CASSQNAGQPQHF. The chain couples TRBV14 to TRBJ1-5; D is unclear. The CDR3 length is 13 residues. Germline V gives CDR1 SGHDN, CDR2 FVKESK. The V end lost 2 bases, the J end lost 7 bases, and 9 bases lay between the germline ends. Supplemented by reference TRBV14 and TRBJ1-5, the full variable domain reads EAGVTQFPSHSVIEKGQTVTLRCDPISGHDNLYWYRRVMGKEIKFLLHFVKESKQDESGMPNNRFLAERTGGTYSTLKVQPAELEDSGVYFCASSQNAGQPQHFGDGTRLSIL.

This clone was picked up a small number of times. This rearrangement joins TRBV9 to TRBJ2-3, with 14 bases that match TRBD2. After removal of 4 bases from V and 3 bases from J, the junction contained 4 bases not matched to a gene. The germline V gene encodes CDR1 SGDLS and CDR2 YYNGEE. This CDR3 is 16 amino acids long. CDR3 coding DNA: TGTGCCAGCAGCACCGGGACTAGCGGGAGTACAGATACGCAGTATTTT. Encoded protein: CASSTGTSGSTDTQYF.

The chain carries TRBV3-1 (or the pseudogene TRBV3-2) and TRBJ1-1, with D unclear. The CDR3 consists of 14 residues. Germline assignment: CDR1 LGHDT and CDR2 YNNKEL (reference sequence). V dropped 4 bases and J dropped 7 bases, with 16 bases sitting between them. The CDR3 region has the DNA TGTGCCAGCAGCCGCAGTCGCAGCGGTGGTGAAGCTTTCTTT. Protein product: CASSRSRSGGEAFF.

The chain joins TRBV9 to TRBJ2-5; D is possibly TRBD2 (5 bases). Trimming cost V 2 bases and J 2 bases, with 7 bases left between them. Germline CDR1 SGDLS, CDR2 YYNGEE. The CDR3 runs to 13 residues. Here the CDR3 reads CASSVTGQETQYF. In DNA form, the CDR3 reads TGTGCCAGCAGCGTCACGGGGCAAGAGACCCAGTACTTC.

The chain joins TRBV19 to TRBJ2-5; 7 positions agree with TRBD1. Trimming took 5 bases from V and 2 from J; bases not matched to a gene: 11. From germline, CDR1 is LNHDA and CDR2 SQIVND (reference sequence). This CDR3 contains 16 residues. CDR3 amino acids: CASSLSVNRGQETQYF. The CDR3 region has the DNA TGTGCCAGTAGTCTTTCGGTAAACAGGGGACAAGAGACCCAGTACTTC.

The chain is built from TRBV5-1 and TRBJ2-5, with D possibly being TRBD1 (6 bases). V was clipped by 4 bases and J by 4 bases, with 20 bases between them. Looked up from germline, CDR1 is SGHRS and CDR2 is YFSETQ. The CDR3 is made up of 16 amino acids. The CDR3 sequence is CASSGPASGAGETQYF. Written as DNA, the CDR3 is TGCGCCAGCAGCGGGCCAGCCTCAGGGGCTGGAGAGACCCAGTACTTC.

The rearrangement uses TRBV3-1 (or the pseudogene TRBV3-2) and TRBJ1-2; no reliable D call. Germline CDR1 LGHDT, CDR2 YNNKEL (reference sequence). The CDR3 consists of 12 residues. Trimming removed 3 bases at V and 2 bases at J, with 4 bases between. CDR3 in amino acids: CASSQENYGYTF. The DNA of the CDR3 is TGTGCCAGCAGCCAGGAGAACTATGGCTACACCTTC.

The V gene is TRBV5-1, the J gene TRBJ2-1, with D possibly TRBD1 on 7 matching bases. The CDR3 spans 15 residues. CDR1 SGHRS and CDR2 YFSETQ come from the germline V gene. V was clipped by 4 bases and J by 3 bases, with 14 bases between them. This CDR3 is CASSPRGAFYNEQFF. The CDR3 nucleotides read TGCGCCAGCAGCCCCAGGGGGGCCTTCTACAATGAGCAGTTCTTC.

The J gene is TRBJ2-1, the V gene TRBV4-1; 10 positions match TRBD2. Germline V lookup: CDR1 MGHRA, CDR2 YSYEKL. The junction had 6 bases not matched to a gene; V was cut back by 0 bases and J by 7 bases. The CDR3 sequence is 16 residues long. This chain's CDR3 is CASSQEASGGLNEQFF. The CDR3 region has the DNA TGCGCCAGCAGCCAAGAAGCTAGCGGGGGTTTGAATGAGCAGTTCTTC.

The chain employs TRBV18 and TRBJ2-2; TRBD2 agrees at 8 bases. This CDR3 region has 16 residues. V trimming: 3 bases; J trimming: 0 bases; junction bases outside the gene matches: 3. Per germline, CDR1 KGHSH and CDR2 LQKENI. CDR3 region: CASSPVSGTNTGELFF. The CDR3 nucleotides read TGTGCCAGCTCACCTGTTAGCGGGACGAACACCGGGGAGCTGTTTTTT.

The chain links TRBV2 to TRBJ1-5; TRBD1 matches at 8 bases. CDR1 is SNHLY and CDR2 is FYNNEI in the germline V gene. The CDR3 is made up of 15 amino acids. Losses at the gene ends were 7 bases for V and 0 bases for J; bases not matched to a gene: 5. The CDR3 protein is CASILDRVSNQPQHF. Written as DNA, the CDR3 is TGTGCCAGCATTCTGGACAGGGTTAGCAATCAGCCCCAGCATTTT.